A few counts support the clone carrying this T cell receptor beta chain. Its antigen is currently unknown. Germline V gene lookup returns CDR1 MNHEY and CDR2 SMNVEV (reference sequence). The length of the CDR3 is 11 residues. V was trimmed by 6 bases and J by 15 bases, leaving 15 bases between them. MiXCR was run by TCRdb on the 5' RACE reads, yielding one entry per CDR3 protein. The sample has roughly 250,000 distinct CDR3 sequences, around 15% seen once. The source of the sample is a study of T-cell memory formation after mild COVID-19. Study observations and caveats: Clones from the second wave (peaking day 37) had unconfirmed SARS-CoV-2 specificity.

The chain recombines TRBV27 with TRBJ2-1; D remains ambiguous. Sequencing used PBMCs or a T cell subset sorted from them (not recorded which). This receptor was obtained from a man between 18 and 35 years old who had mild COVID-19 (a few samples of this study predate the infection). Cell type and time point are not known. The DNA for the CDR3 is TGTGCCAGCAGGTTGGGCCGAGGTTGGTTCTTC. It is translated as CASRLGRGWFF.